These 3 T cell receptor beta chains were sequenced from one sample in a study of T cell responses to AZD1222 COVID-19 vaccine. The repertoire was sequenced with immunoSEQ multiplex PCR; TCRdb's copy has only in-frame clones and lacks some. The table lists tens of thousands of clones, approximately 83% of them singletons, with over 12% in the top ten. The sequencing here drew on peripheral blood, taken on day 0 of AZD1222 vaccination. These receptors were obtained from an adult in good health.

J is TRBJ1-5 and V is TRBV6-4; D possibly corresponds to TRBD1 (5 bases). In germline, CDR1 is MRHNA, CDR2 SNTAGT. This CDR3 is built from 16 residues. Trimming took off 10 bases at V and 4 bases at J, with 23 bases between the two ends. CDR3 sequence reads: CATDSLIGPLNQPQHF. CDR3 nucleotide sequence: TGTGCCACCGACAGCCTTATAGGACCGCTAAATCAGCCCCAGCATTTT.

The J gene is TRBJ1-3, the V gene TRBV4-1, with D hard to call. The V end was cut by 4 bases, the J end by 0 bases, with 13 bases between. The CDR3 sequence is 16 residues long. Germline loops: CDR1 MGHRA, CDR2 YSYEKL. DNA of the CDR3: TGCGCCAGCAGCCTTCGCCTCGACATCTCTGGAAACACCATATATTTT. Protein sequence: CASSLRLDISGNTIYF.

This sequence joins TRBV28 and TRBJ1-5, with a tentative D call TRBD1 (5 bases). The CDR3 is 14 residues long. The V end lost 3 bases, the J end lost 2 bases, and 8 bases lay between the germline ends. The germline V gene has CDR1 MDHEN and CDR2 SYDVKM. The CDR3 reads CASSFRGGNQPQHF. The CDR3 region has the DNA TGTGCCAGCAGTTTCCGGGGGGGCAATCAGCCCCAGCATTTT.